This T cell receptor beta chain was obtained from a study of blood T cell repertoires in COVID-19. Self-reported history from a screening survey and questionnaire set each donor's cohort. CDR3 length: 13 amino acids. Trimming at V came to 7 bases and at J to 10 bases, leaving 8 bases not matched to a gene. Some clones are missing from TCRdb's copy, which holds only in-frame ones; the method was immunoSEQ multiplex PCR. The table lists about 210,000 clones, 84% of them singletons. Sample: PBMCs or T cells enriched from blood (not recorded which). V and J are TRBV12-3 or TRBV12-4 and TRBJ2-1; 9 bases align to TRBD2. The origin of this receptor is a woman in her 30s who had been exposed to COVID-19. CDR3 bases: TGTGCCAGCACTCGCGGGGGGGCCGAAGAGCAGTTCTTC. Protein product: CASTRGGAEEQFF.